The 26 T cell receptor beta chains presented below share a single source sample, sequenced in a study of T cells in Graves' hyperthyroidism and ophthalmopathy. Researchers amplified the TCR beta CDR3 regions from RNA transcripts. TCR CDR3 regions were first amplified by RT-PCR with HTBI primers. TCRdb re-called the multiplex PCR reads with MiXCR, one entry per CDR3 protein. The table includes hundreds of thousands of distinct CDR3 sequences, over 35% detected once. Sequencing was carried out using blood. The origin of the receptors is a young man with Graves' hyperthyroidism.

J is TRBJ2-7 and V is TRBV29-1; the D gene is possibly TRBD2 (6 bases). The CDR3 is made up of 12 amino acids. Germline values: CDR1 SQVTM, CDR2 ANQGSEA. V was trimmed by 8 bases and J by 3 bases, leaving 14 bases between them. The CDR3 DNA reads as TGCAGCTTGACTAGATCCCTCTACGAGCAGTACTTC. Its translation: CSLTRSLYEQYF.

Note on this clonotype: Possible read error: a much larger clone is one base away. This CDR3 is missing its conserved last phenylalanine or tryptophan, likely due to a read error. The chain links TRBV29-1 to TRBJ2-7; tentatively, D is TRBD1 or TRBD2 (5 bases each). The CDR3 has 13 residues. Trimming took off 4 bases at V and 3 bases at J, with 13 bases between the two ends. CDR1 is SQVTM, CDR2 ANQGSEA, per germline. Written as DNA, the CDR3 is TGCAGCGTTGTGTGGGGGTTTGGCTACGAGCAGTACCTC. It specifies CSVVWGFGYEQYL.

The sample holds many counts of this clonotype. The V and J genes are TRBV5-1 and TRBJ2-7; no clear D gene. Deletions cut 0 bases from V and 1 base from J, with 8 bases between. CDR1 is SGHRS, CDR2 YFSETQ, per germline. The CDR3 consists of 14 residues. CDR3 sequence reads: CASSLEVVSYEQYF. As DNA, the CDR3 is TGCGCCAGCAGCTTGGAGGTAGTTTCCTACGAGCAGTACTTC. Variable domain in full (rest from reference TRBV5-1 and TRBJ2-7): KAGVTQTPRYLIKTRGQQVTLSCSPISGHRSVSWYQQTPGQGLQFLFEYFSETQRNKGNFPGRFSGRQFSNSRSEMNVSTLELGDSALYLCASSLEVVSYEQYFGPGTRLTVT.

The chain has TRBV7-9 and TRBJ1-5; D unresolved. Germline values: CDR1 SEHNR, CDR2 FQNEAQ (reference sequence). The CDR3 has 15 residues. Between the trimmed V and J ends, which lost 1 base and 2 bases, there was a span of 9 bases. This CDR3 reads CASSLGESGNQPQHF. CDR3 sequence (DNA): TGTGCCAGCAGCTTAGGGGAGTCGGGCAATCAGCCCCAGCATTTT.

In its sample, this clonotype was seen many times. The J gene is TRBJ1-2, the V gene TRBV12-3 or TRBV12-4; 8 bases match TRBD1. CDR3 size: 14 residues. After removal of 6 bases from V and 7 bases from J, the junction contained 10 bases not matched to a gene. The CDR3 here is CASSLAGGLFGYTF. The CDR3 nucleotides are TGTGCCAGCAGCCTCGCAGGGGGCCTATTTGGCTACACCTTC.

This clonotype appeared a few times. The V and J genes are TRBV5-6 and TRBJ2-6; perhaps D is TRBD1 or TRBD2 (5 bases each). Germline CDR1 is SGHDT and CDR2 is YYEEEE. V lost 3 bases, J lost 0 bases, and 10 bases lay in between. CDR3 size: 16 residues. CDR3 loop: CASSSGPYSGANVLTF. The CDR3, as DNA: TGTGCCAGCAGCTCGGGGCCCTACTCTGGGGCCAACGTCCTGACTTTC.

The chain carries TRBV6-5 and TRBJ2-7; TRBD2 is a possible D gene (5 bases). This CDR3 contains 14 residues. Trimming pared 5 bases from V and 4 bases from J, leaving 15 bases between. Germline values: CDR1 MNHEY, CDR2 SVGAGI. CDR3 amino acids: CASSPWTGFYEQYF. The CDR3 DNA reads TGTGCCAGCAGTCCCTGGACTGGATTTTACGAGCAGTACTTC.

This clonotype was detected ten times or more. J is TRBJ1-5 and V is TRBV29-1, with D perhaps matching TRBD1 (6 bases). Germline V gene data show CDR1 as SQVTM and CDR2 as ANQGSEA. The ends were cut back, 6 bases at V and 4 bases at J, with 10 bases in the middle. The CDR3 spans 12 residues. Here the CDR3 reads CSVGQPNQPQHF. CDR3 nucleotide sequence: TGCAGCGTAGGACAGCCTAATCAGCCCCAGCATTTT.

This clonotype was counted between two and nine times. This chain connects TRBV2 to TRBJ1-2; tentative D call: TRBD1 (5 bases). The CDR3 loop spans 16 amino acids. Trimming cost V 4 bases and J 2 bases, with 17 bases left between them. Per the germline V gene, CDR1 is SNHLY and CDR2 is FYNNEI. CDR3 in DNA: TGTGCCAGCAGTGTAAATCGAGCCGACAGCAACTATGGCTACACCTTC. This sequence encodes CASSVNRADSNYGYTF.

This clonotype was recorded many times. This rearrangement joins TRBV29-1 to TRBJ2-7; 8 bases are a match to TRBD2. This CDR3 comprises 11 residues. The germline V gene encodes CDR1 SQVTM and CDR2 ANQGSEA. V was clipped by 3 bases and J by 7 bases; unmatched bases: 2. The CDR3 bases are TGCAGCGTTGATAGCGGGGAGGAGCAGTACTTC. Protein: CSVDSGEEQYF.

With respect to this clonotype: Germline is not matched at one junction end, which may reflect a read error. V usage is TRBV12-3 or TRBV12-4 and J usage is TRBJ1-1; D perhaps matches TRBD1 (5 bases). The CDR3 extends over 12 amino acids. CDR3 bases: TGTACCAGCACCCCAGGGCCGGCTGAAGCTTTCTTT. It translates to CTSTPGPAEAFF.

This clonotype was counted ten times or more. The CDR3 here is CASSSTGASYEQYF. CDR3 DNA: TGTGCCAGCAGCTCGACAGGGGCGTCCTACGAGCAGTACTTC. The chain employs TRBV7-9 and TRBJ2-7; 8 positions agree with TRBD1. Germline V gene data show CDR1 as SEHNR and CDR2 as FQNEAQ (reference sequence). The J segment lost 1 base and the V segment lost 4 bases, leaving 3 bases of the junction unmatched. This CDR3 region has 14 residues.

This clonotype was seen repeatedly, ten times or more. The chain uses TRBV7-6 and TRBJ2-7, with unresolved D. The CDR3 has 13 residues. V lost 1 base, J lost 4 bases, and 8 bases lay in between. Germline V gene data show CDR1 as SGHVS and CDR2 as FNYEAQ. The CDR3 DNA reads as TGTGCCAGCAGCTTAGAACTCGGGTACGAGCAGTACTTC. Translating it yields CASSLELGYEQYF. Using reference TRBV7-6 and TRBJ2-7 for the parts outside the CDR3, the full variable domain is GAGVSQSPRYKVTKRGQDVALRCDPISGHVSLYWYRQALGQGPEFLTYFNYEAQQDKSGLPNDRFSAERPEGSISTLTIQRTEQRDSAMYRCASSLELGYEQYFGPGTRLTVT.

This clonotype was detected ten times or more. The chain recombines TRBV5-5 with TRBJ1-6, with TRBD1 as a possible D gene (5 bases). The germline CDR1 and CDR2 sequences are SGHKS and YYEKEE (reference sequence). Trimming removed 4 bases from V and 14 bases from J, with 13 bases in between. The CDR3 is 12 residues long. CDR3 bases: TGTGCCAGCAGCGCGGGACCCTCGGCCCTCCACTTT. Its translation is CASSAGPSALHF.

This clonotype occurred a few times. This chain connects TRBV9 to TRBJ1-1, with no clear D. CDR1 and CDR2 (germline): SGDLS, YYNGEE. Deletions cut 0 bases from V and 6 bases from J, with 12 bases between. The CDR3 runs to 14 residues. CDR3: CASSVDLGGAEAFF. The CDR3 DNA reads TGTGCCAGCAGCGTAGATTTGGGAGGCGCTGAAGCTTTCTTT.

The chain uses TRBV19 and TRBJ1-6; tentatively, D is TRBD1 (5 bases). The CDR3 covers 15 residues. Trimming took 5 bases from V and 10 from J, leaving 18 bases between them. Per the germline V gene, CDR1 is LNHDA and CDR2 is SQIVND (reference sequence). In DNA form, the CDR3 reads TGTGCCAGTAGTCCCGAGGGGCGGGAAGGATCACCCCTCCACTTT. Translation gives CASSPEGREGSPLHF.

The V call is TRBV2, the J call TRBJ2-2; 11 positions match TRBD2. This CDR3 is 16 amino acids long. V trimming: 8 bases; J trimming: 4 bases; junction bases outside the gene matches: 9. The germline V gene has CDR1 SNHLY and CDR2 FYNNEI. DNA for the CDR3: TGTGCCAGCCTGGGACTAGCGGTTCGAGGCACCGGGGAGCTGTTTTTT. Translation gives CASLGLAVRGTGELFF.

V and J are TRBV12-3 or TRBV12-4 and TRBJ1-2; no firm D call. The V and J ends lost 5 bases and 4 bases respectively, with 17 bases between them. The CDR3 covers 15 residues. CDR3 sequence (DNA): TGTGCCAGCAGTCCCCTGGAGAGAAACCCCTATGGCTACACCTTC. Protein: CASSPLERNPYGYTF.

The sample holds a few counts of this clonotype. This chain connects TRBV29-1 to TRBJ2-2; a weak D match, TRBD2 (6 bases). With 1 base removed from V and 5 bases from J, the gap between germline ends came to 14 bases. Germline loops: CDR1 SQVTM, CDR2 ANQGSEA. This CDR3 comprises 15 residues. CDR3 in DNA: TGCAGCGTTGAAGGCGGAGGGAAAAGGACCGGGGAGCTGTTTTTT. Its protein product is CSVEGGGKRTGELFF.

The chain joins TRBV5-1 to TRBJ1-1; D not certain. Between the trimmed V and J ends, which lost 0 bases and 1 base, there was a span of 10 bases. The CDR3 runs to 15 residues. The V gene's germline CDR1 is SGHRS and CDR2 YFSETQ. CDR3 nucleotides: TGCGCCAGCAGCTTGGGGAGGTTAGAGAACACTGAAGCTTTCTTT. This codes for CASSLGRLENTEAFF.

This clonotype occurred a few times. The CDR3 DNA is TGCAGTGCTCCTCCGACAAACAGTCCGCAAGAGACCCAGTACTTC. Encoded protein: CSAPPTNSPQETQYF. The chain couples TRBV20-1 to TRBJ2-5; D gene ambiguous. The germline V and J ends were trimmed by 5 bases and 2 bases, with 18 bases remaining between them. The CDR3 has 15 residues. Germline CDR1 DFQATT, CDR2 SNEGSKA (reference sequence).

J is TRBJ2-5 and V is TRBV19; D is possibly TRBD2 (5 bases). The V end lost 8 bases, the J end lost 3 bases, and 13 bases lay between the germline ends. The CDR3 loop spans 13 amino acids. CDR1 LNHDA and CDR2 SQIVND come from the germline V gene (reference sequence). The CDR3 nucleotides read TGTGCCAGTGCCGTGAGGGTAGAAGAGACCCAGTACTTC. Protein product: CASAVRVEETQYF.

This clonotype was seen just once. The chain uses TRBV10-3 and TRBJ2-1; TRBD2 aligns across 10 bases. The length of the CDR3 is 14 residues. From germline, CDR1 is ENHRY and CDR2 SYGVKD. Trimming removed 5 bases from V and 5 bases from J; junction bases left unmatched: 3. The CDR3 here is CAISPGLADNEQFF. The DNA for the CDR3 is TGTGCCATCAGTCCAGGACTAGCGGACAATGAGCAGTTCTTC.

The chain has TRBV11-2 and TRBJ2-7, with D perhaps matching TRBD1 or TRBD2 (5 bases each). The CDR3 totals 15 residues. Germline CDR1 is SGHAT and CDR2 is FQNNGV. V lost 1 base and J lost 9, with 19 bases in between. The DNA of the CDR3 is TGTGCCAGCAGCTTAGCGCTCGGGGCTTTGGGTTGGCAGTACTTC. It specifies CASSLALGALGWQYF.

The gene calls are TRBV14 and TRBJ2-5, with 8 bases matching TRBD1. The CDR3 length is 15 residues. From germline, CDR1 is SGHDN and CDR2 FVKESK. V shed 2 bases, J shed 5 bases, and the junction held 7 bases outside the gene matches. DNA for the CDR3: TGTGCCAGCAGCCAAAGGACAGGGAGACAGGAGACCCAGTACTTC. This gives the protein CASSQRTGRQETQYF.

This clonotype was seen only once. This may stem from a read error, because a much larger clone lies one nucleotide away. J is TRBJ1-2 and V is TRBV20-1, with a weak D call TRBD1 (5 bases). CDR1 DFQATT and CDR2 SNEGSKA come from the germline V gene (reference sequence). V lost 0 bases and J lost 4, with 6 bases in between. This CDR3 is 12 amino acids long. In nucleotides, the CDR3 is TGCAGTGCTAGAGATGGGGGCTATGGCTACACCTTC. Encoded protein: CSARDGGYGYTF.